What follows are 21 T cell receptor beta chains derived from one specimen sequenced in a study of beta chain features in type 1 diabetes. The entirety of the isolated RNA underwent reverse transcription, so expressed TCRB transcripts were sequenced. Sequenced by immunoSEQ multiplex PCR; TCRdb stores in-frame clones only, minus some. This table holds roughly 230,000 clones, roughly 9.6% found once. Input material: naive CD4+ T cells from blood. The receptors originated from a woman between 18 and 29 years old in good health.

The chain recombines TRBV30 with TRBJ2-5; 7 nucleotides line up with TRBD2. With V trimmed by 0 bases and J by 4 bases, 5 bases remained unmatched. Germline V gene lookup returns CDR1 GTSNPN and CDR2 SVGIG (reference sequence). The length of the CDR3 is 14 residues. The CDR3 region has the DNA TGTGCCTGGAGTGTACTGGGCGGGAGAGAGACCCAGTACTTC. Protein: CAWSVLGGRETQYF.

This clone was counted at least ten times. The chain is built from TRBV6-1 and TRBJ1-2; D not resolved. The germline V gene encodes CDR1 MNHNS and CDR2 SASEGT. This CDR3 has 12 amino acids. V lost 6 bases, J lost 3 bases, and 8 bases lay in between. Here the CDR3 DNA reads TGTGCCAGCAGCAGACGGGACTATGGCTACACCTTC. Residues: CASSRRDYGYTF.

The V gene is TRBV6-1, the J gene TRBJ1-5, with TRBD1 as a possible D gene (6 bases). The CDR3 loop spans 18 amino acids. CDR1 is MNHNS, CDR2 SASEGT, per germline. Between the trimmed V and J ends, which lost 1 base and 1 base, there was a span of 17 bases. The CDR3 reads CASSEGGIRQASNQPQHF. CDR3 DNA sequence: TGTGCCAGCAGTGAAGGGGGAATTAGACAGGCCAGCAATCAGCCCCAGCATTTT.

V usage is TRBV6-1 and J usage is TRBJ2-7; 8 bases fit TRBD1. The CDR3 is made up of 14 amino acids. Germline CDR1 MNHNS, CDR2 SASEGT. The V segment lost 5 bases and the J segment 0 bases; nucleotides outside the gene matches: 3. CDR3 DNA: TGTGCCAGCAGTAGAGGACAGGGCTCCTACGAGCAGTACTTC. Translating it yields CASSRGQGSYEQYF.

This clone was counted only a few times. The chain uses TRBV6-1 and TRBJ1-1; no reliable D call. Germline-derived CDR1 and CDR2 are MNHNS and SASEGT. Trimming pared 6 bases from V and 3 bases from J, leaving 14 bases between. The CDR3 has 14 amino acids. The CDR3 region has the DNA TGTGCCAGCAGACTAGCCGGGGTATACACTGAAGCTTTCTTT. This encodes CASRLAGVYTEAFF.

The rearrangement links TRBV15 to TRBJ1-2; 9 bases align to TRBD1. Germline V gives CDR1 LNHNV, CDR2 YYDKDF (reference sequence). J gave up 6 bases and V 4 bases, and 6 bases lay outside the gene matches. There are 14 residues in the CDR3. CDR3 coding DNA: TGTGCCACCAGCACCAAACAGGGGGCGAATGGCTACACCTTC. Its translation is CATSTKQGANGYTF.

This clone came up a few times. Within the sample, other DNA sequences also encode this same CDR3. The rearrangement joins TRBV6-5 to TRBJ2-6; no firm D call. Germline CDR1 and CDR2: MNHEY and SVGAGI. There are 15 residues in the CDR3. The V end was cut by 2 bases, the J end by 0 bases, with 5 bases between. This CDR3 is CASSYGRSGANVLTF. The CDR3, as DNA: TGTGCCAGCAGTTACGGGCGCTCTGGGGCCAACGTCCTGACTTTC.

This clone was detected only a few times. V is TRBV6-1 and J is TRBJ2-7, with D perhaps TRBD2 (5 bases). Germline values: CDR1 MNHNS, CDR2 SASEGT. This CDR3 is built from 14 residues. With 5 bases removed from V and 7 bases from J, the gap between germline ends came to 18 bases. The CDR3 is CASSRSATTGEQYF. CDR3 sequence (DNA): TGTGCCAGCAGTAGGTCCGCGACTACTGGTGAGCAGTACTTC.

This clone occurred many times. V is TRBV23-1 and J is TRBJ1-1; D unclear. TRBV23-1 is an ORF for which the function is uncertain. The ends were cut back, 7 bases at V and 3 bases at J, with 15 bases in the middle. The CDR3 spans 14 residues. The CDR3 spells CASTQWAKDTEAFF. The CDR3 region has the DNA TGCGCCAGCACCCAATGGGCTAAGGACACTGAAGCTTTCTTT.

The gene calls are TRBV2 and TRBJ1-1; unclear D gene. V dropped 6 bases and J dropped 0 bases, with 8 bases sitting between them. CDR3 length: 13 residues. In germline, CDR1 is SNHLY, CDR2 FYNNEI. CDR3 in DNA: TGTGCCAGCAGAACAGAACTGAACACTGAAGCTTTCTTT. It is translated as CASRTELNTEAFF.

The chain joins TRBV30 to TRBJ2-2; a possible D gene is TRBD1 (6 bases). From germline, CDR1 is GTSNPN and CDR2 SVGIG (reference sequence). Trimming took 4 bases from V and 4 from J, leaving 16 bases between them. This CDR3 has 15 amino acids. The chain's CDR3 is CAWTDSPMGTGELFF. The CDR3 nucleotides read TGTGCCTGGACGGACAGTCCTATGGGCACCGGGGAGCTGTTTTTT.

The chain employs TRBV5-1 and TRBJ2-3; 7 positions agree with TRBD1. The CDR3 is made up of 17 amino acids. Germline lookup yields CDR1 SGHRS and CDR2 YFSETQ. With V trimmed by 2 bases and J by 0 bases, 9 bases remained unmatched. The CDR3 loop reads CASSFPRDRESTDTQYF. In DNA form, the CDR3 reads TGCGCCAGCAGCTTCCCCCGGGACAGAGAAAGCACAGATACGCAGTATTTT.

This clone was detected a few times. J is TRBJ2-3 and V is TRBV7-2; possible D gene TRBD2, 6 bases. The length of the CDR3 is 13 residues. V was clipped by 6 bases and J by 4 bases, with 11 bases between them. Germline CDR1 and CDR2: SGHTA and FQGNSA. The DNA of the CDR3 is TGTGCCAGCAGGTCGGGACTCCCAGATACGCAGTATTTT. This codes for CASRSGLPDTQYF.

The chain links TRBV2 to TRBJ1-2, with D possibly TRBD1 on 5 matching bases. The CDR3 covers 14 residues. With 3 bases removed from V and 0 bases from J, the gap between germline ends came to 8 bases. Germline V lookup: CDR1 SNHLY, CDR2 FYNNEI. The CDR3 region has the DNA TGTGCCAGCAGTGAGACAGCCACTAACTATGGCTACACCTTC. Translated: CASSETATNYGYTF.

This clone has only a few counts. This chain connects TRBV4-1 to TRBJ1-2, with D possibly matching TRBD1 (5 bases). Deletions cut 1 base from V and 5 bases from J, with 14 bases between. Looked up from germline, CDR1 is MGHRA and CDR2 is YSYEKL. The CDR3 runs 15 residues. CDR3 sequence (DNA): TGCGCCAGCAGCCAAGGGGAAGGGGCACCTTATGGCTACACCTTC. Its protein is CASSQGEGAPYGYTF.

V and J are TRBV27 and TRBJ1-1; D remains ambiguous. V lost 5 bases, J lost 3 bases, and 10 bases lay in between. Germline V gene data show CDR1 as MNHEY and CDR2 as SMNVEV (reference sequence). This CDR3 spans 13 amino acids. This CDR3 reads CASSGWADTEAFF. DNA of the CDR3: TGTGCCAGCAGTGGTTGGGCCGACACTGAAGCTTTCTTT.

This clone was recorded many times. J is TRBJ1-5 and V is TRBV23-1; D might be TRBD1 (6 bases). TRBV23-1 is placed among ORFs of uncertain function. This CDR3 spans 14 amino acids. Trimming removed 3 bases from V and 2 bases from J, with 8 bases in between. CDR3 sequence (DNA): TGCGCCAGCAGTCAGTCAGGGGGCAATCAGCCCCAGCATTTT. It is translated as CASSQSGGNQPQHF.

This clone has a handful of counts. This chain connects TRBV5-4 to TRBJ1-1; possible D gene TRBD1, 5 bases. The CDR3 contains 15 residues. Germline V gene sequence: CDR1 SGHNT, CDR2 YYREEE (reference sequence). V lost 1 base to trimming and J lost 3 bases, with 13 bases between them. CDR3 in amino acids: CASSLSAGMYTEAFF. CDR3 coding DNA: TGTGCCAGCAGCTTGTCGGCAGGGATGTACACTGAAGCTTTCTTT.

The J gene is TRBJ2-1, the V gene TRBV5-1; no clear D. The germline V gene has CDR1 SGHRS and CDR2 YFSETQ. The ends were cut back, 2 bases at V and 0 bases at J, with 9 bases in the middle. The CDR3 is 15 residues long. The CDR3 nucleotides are TGCGCCAGCAGCTTTGGTCTCAGCTCCTACAATGAGCAGTTCTTC. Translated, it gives CASSFGLSSYNEQFF.

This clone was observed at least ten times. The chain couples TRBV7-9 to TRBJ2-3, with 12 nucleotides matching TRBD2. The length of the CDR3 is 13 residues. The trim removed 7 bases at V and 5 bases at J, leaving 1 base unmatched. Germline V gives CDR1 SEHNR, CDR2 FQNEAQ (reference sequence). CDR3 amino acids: CASKLAGGDTQYF. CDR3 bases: TGTGCCAGCAAACTAGCGGGAGGAGATACGCAGTATTTT. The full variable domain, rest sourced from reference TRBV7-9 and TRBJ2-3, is DTGVSQNPRHKITKRGQNVTFRCDPISEHNRLYWYRQTLGQGPEFLTYFQNEAQLEKSRLLSDRFSAERPKGSFSTLEIQRTEQGDSAMYLCASKLAGGDTQYFGPGTRLTVL.

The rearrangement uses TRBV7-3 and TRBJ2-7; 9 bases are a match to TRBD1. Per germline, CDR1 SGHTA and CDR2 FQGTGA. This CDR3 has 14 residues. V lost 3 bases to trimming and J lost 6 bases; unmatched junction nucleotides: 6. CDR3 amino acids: CASSLTTGGFEQYF. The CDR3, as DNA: TGTGCCAGCAGCTTGACGACAGGGGGTTTCGAGCAGTACTTC.